A single sample gave rise to the 22 T cell receptor beta chains below, sequenced in a study of blood T cell repertoires in COVID-19. Clones were read by immunoSEQ multiplex PCR, and TCRdb kept only the in-frame ones, dropping some. In the table there are about 120,000 clones, around 77% of which are singletons. Sequenced material: peripheral blood. These receptors all stem from a man aged 60 to 69 with active or convalescent COVID-19.

The rearrangement joins TRBV7-3 to TRBJ2-2; D remains unclear. The germline V gene encodes CDR1 SGHTA and CDR2 FQGTGA. The CDR3 is 13 amino acids. V was pared by 1 base and J by 4 bases, with 4 bases between. The CDR3 sequence is CASSLRLTGELFF. The CDR3 nucleotides are TGTGCCAGCAGCTTAAGGCTCACCGGGGAGCTGTTTTTT.

The V call is TRBV20-1, the J call TRBJ2-7, with TRBD2 matching 10 bases. The CDR3 is 14 residues long. V lost 3 bases, J lost 5 bases, and 7 bases stayed unmatched. Germline V lookup: CDR1 DFQATT, CDR2 SNEGSKA (reference sequence). CDR3 loop: CSASGGSGRNEQYF. The DNA for the CDR3 is TGCAGTGCTAGTGGGGGTAGCGGGAGGAACGAGCAGTACTTC.

The gene calls are TRBV7-2 and TRBJ2-3; D not resolved. Germline CDR1 SGHTA, CDR2 FQGNSA. V was pared by 8 bases and J by 0 bases, with 12 bases between. This CDR3 has 14 residues. The CDR3 DNA reads TGTGCCAGCTTAACCAAAACTAGCACAGATACGCAGTATTTT. It is translated as CASLTKTSTDTQYF.

The chain recombines TRBV29-1 with TRBJ1-1; 7 bases fit TRBD1. This CDR3 comprises 12 residues. Germline values: CDR1 SQVTM, CDR2 ANQGSEA. Trimming removed 6 bases from V and 6 bases from J; junction bases left unmatched: 7. The DNA for the CDR3 is TGCAGCGTAACGAGGGGGACAGCTGAAGCTTTCTTT. The encoded protein is CSVTRGTAEAFF. The whole variable domain, remainder taken from reference TRBV29-1 and TRBJ1-1, is SAVISQKPSRDICQRGTSLTIQCQVDSQVTMMFWYRQQPGQSLTLIATANQGSEATYESGFVIDKFPISRPNLTFSTLTVSNMSPEDSSIYLCSVTRGTAEAFFGQGTRLTVV.

This chain uses TRBV6-5 with TRBJ2-1; D is unclear. V lost 8 bases, J lost 7 bases, and 15 bases lay in between. This CDR3 has 13 residues. Germline V gives CDR1 MNHEY, CDR2 SVGAGI. The CDR3 loop reads CASRVFGTNEQFF. The CDR3 DNA reads as TGTGCCAGCCGAGTGTTTGGTACTAATGAGCAGTTCTTC.

The rearrangement links TRBV7-9 to TRBJ2-5; D is possibly TRBD1 (5 bases). The germline V gene encodes CDR1 SEHNR and CDR2 FQNEAQ (reference sequence). This CDR3 has 15 residues. The V end was cut by 0 bases, the J end by 2 bases, with 10 bases between. CDR3 residues: CASSLAWGRQETQYF. CDR3 sequence (DNA): TGTGCCAGCAGCTTAGCTTGGGGCAGACAAGAGACCCAGTACTTC.

This chain links TRBV6-7 with TRBJ1-2; D is ambiguous. TRBV6-7 falls under the ORF class, with uncertain function. The CDR3 runs 19 residues. The V and J ends lost 0 bases and 8 bases respectively, with 28 bases between them. This CDR3 is CASSYSLEGMCRLRGGYTF. Here the CDR3 DNA reads TGTGCCAGCAGTTACTCCCTCGAGGGCATGTGCAGGCTCCGCGGGGGCTACACCTTC.

V and J are TRBV4-1 and TRBJ2-7; 8 bases align to TRBD1. This CDR3 has 15 amino acids. The V gene end was trimmed by 4 bases and the J gene end by 0 bases; junction bases not matched to a gene: 5. Germline V lookup: CDR1 MGHRA, CDR2 YSYEKL. DNA of the CDR3: TGCGCCAGCAGCCCCCGACAGGGGAGCTCCTACGAGCAGTACTTC. It specifies CASSPRQGSSYEQYF.

The genes are TRBV4-2 and TRBJ2-7; 9 nucleotides line up with TRBD1. CDR3 length: 13 amino acids. After removal of 4 bases from V and 7 bases from J, the junction contained 5 bases not matched to a gene. CDR1 LGHNA and CDR2 YNFKEQ come from the germline V gene. CDR3 loop: CASSRRQGGEQYF. Written as DNA, the CDR3 is TGTGCCAGCAGCCGCCGACAGGGGGGTGAGCAGTACTTC.

This clone was counted a few times. The chain is built from TRBV6-5 and TRBJ1-6; D not certain. Germline CDR1 is MNHEY and CDR2 is SVGAGI. The V end was cut by 5 bases, the J end by 14 bases, with 10 bases between. This CDR3 contains 11 residues. The CDR3 sequence: CASSNRESLHF. The CDR3, as DNA: TGTGCCAGCAGTAACCGGGAGTCCCTCCACTTT.

The chain combines TRBV2 with TRBJ2-7; TRBD1 aligns across 7 bases. This CDR3 spans 13 amino acids. Germline V CDR1 and CDR2: SNHLY, FYNNEI. The junction had 6 bases not matched to a gene; V was cut back by 6 bases and J by 4 bases. CDR3 region: CASSRQGQYEQYF. As DNA, the CDR3 is TGTGCCAGCAGCCGACAGGGACAATACGAGCAGTACTTC. The variable domain in full, completed from reference TRBV2 and TRBJ2-7, reads EPEVTQTPSHQVTQMGQEVILRCVPISNHLYFYWYRQILGQKVEFLVSFYNNEISEKSEIFDDQFSVERPDGSNFTLKIRSTKLEDSAMYFCASSRQGQYEQYFGPGTRLTVT.

This clone appeared once. The gene calls are TRBV7-2 and TRBJ2-7; 15 bases are shared with TRBD2. The V segment lost 1 base and the J segment 12 bases; nucleotides outside the gene matches: 7. The CDR3 totals 15 residues. Germline CDR1 is SGHTA and CDR2 is FQGNSA. The CDR3 region has the DNA TGTGCCAGCAGCTTAGATGGGACTAGCGGGAGGCCCTTGTACTTC. This codes for CASSLDGTSGRPLYF.

V and J are TRBV7-2 and TRBJ1-2, with 8 nucleotides matching TRBD1. The germline gives CDR1 SGHTA, CDR2 FQGNSA. V gave up 0 bases and J gave up 4 bases; unmatched junction bases: 1. CDR3 length equals 14 residues. As DNA, the CDR3 is TGTGCCAGCAGCTTAGCCACAGGGGGCTATGGCTACACCTTC. Its protein product is CASSLATGGYGYTF.

This chain connects TRBV10-3 to TRBJ2-7; 9 bases agree with TRBD1. CDR1 ENHRY and CDR2 SYGVKD come from the germline V gene. The CDR3 spans 15 residues. The V gene end was trimmed by 2 bases and the J gene end by 6 bases; junction bases not matched to a gene: 8. As DNA, the CDR3 is TGTGCCATCAGTGAGAATCGACAGGGGGAAGGCGAGCAGTACTTC. Its translation: CAISENRQGEGEQYF.

The chain recombines TRBV4-2 with TRBJ2-5, with 8 bases matching TRBD2. V lost 3 bases, J lost 1 base, and 1 base stayed unmatched. The CDR3 runs to 14 residues. The V gene's germline CDR1 is LGHNA and CDR2 YNFKEQ. The CDR3 bases are TGTGCCAGCAGCCACGGGGGGGCCCAAGAGACCCAGTACTTC. Translated, it gives CASSHGGAQETQYF.

The V call is TRBV18, the J call TRBJ2-1; 8 bases fit TRBD2. Per germline, CDR1 KGHSH and CDR2 LQKENI. The CDR3 totals 15 residues. Unmatched junction bases numbered 7, after V lost 6 bases and J lost 3 bases. The CDR3 sequence: CASSLSGRSYNEQFF. CDR3 DNA: TGTGCCAGCTCCCTCAGCGGGAGAAGCTACAATGAGCAGTTCTTC.

This clone is a singleton in its sample. V usage is TRBV7-9 and J usage is TRBJ2-5; 8 nucleotides align to TRBD1. CDR3 length equals 15 residues. Germline loops: CDR1 SEHNR, CDR2 FQNEAQ (reference sequence). The junction had 7 bases not matched to a gene; V was cut back by 3 bases and J by 4 bases. CDR3 sequence reads: CASSFATGGRETQYF. Written as DNA, the CDR3 is TGTGCCAGCAGCTTCGCCACAGGGGGTAGAGAGACCCAGTACTTC.

This sequence joins TRBV10-2 and TRBJ1-1; 7 bases agree with TRBD1. J lost 0 bases, V lost 0 bases, and 10 bases had no gene match. This CDR3 is built from 18 residues. The germline V gene has CDR1 WSHSY and CDR2 SAAADI. The CDR3 DNA is TGCGCCAGCAGTGAGTCGTCTCCGGGACAGTTCTTGAACACTGAAGCTTTCTTT. This codes for CASSESSPGQFLNTEAFF.

This chain joins TRBV5-1 and TRBJ2-7; 10 positions agree with TRBD2. The CDR3 length is 14 residues. Trimming cost V 5 bases and J 0 bases; bases outside gene matches: 2. Germline assignment: CDR1 SGHRS and CDR2 YFSETQ. The DNA for the CDR3 is TGCGCCAGCAGAATAGCGGGAGGCTCCTACGAGCAGTACTTC. Translating gives CASRIAGGSYEQYF.

The V gene is TRBV4-1, the J gene TRBJ1-1, with TRBD1 as a possible D gene (5 bases). The CDR3 runs 16 residues. Germline V gene lookup returns CDR1 MGHRA and CDR2 YSYEKL. Trimming removed 3 bases from V and 6 bases from J, with 20 bases in between. The CDR3 reads CASSQDTGTAGAEAFF. The CDR3 DNA follows: TGCGCCAGCAGCCAGGACACCGGGACGGCGGGAGCTGAAGCTTTCTTT.

This chain joins TRBV2 and TRBJ2-1; 7 bases are a match to TRBD2. Looked up from germline, CDR1 is SNHLY and CDR2 is FYNNEI. V gave up 5 bases and J gave up 3 bases; unmatched junction bases: 10. The CDR3 has 16 residues. The CDR3 sequence: CASSSAGEWFYNEQFF. In DNA, the CDR3 is TGTGCCAGCAGTTCCGCGGGGGAATGGTTCTACAATGAGCAGTTCTTC. Full variable domain (rest looked up from reference TRBV2 and TRBJ2-1): EPEVTQTPSHQVTQMGQEVILRCVPISNHLYFYWYRQILGQKVEFLVSFYNNEISEKSEIFDDQFSVERPDGSNFTLKIRSTKLEDSAMYFCASSSAGEWFYNEQFFGPGTRLTVL.

This clone has only one observation. The chain joins TRBV5-6 to TRBJ1-3, with TRBD1 identical over 7 bases. The V gene's germline CDR1 is SGHDT and CDR2 YYEEEE. The trim removed 0 bases at V and 3 bases at J, leaving 12 bases unmatched. The CDR3 has 18 residues. The CDR3 DNA sequence: TGTGCCAGCAGCTTGGCCGGGGTAGGGGGCGCGGGTGGAAACACCATATATTTT. It encodes CASSLAGVGGAGGNTIYF.